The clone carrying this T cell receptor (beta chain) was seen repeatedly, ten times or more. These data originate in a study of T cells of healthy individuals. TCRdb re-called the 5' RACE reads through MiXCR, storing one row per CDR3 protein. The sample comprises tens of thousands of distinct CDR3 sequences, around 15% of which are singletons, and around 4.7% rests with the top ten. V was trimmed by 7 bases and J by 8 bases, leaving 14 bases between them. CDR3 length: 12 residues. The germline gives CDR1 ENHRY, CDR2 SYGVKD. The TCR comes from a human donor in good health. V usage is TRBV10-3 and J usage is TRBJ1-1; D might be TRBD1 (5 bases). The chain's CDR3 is CAIIGTDREAFF. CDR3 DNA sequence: TGTGCCATCATAGGGACCGACAGAGAAGCTTTCTTT.